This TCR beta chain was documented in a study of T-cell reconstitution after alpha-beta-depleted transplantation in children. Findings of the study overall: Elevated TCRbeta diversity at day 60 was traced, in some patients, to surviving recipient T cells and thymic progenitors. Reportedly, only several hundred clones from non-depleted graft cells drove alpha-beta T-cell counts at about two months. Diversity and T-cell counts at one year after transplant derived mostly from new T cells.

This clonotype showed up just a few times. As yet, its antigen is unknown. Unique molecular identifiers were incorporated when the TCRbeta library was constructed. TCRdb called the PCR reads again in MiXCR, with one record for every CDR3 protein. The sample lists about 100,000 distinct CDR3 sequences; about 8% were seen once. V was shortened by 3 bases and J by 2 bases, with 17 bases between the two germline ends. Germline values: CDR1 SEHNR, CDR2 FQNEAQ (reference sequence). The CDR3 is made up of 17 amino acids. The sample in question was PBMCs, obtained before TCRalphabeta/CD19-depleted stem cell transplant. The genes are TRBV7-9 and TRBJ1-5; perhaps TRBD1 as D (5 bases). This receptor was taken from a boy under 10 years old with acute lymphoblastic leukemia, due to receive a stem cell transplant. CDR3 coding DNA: TGTGCCAGCAGCTTTGCGAGGGACCTGAGAGGCAATCAGCCCCAGCATTTT. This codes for CASSFARDLRGNQPQHF. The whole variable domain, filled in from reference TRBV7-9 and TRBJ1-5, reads DTGVSQNPRHKITKRGQNVTFRCDPISEHNRLYWYRQTLGQGPEFLTYFQNEAQLEKSRLLSDRFSAERPKGSFSTLEIQRTEQGDSAMYLCASSFARDLRGNQPQHFGDGTRLSIL.